Following are 10 T cell receptor beta chains from one sample sequenced in a study of cytomegalovirus exposure and HLA in healthy donors. Both 60 Vbeta primers and 13 Jbeta primers went into the PCR. TCRdb keeps only in-frame clones here, not all; method: immunoSEQ multiplex PCR. The sample lists 150,000 to 200,000 clones; around 84% were seen once. Sequenced input: PBMCs. Receptors were obtained from a man aged 18 to 29 in good health and CMV-seronegative.

As to this clone: A junction boundary mismatches the germline segment, possibly from a read error. The chain couples TRBV15 to TRBJ1-4; D uncertain. CDR1 is LNHNV and CDR2 is YYDKDF in the germline V gene (reference sequence). This CDR3 is built from 15 residues. This CDR3 reads CATSALGGERENLFF. The CDR3 DNA reads TGTGCCACCAGCGCGCTGGGCGGGGAGAGGGAAAACCTGTTTTTT.

The chain recombines TRBV29-1 with TRBJ2-7; 7 nucleotides match TRBD1. Germline V CDR1 and CDR2: SQVTM, ANQGSEA. This CDR3 is built from 13 residues. V was clipped by 7 bases and J by 0 bases; unmatched bases: 6. DNA for the CDR3: TGCAGCGCCGGGGACAGTAGCTCCTACGAGCAGTACTTC. This translates into CSAGDSSSYEQYF.

The V gene is TRBV5-6, the J gene TRBJ2-7; 8 bases fit TRBD1. Germline loops: CDR1 SGHDT, CDR2 YYEEEE. J gave up 3 bases and V 0 bases, and 5 bases lay outside the gene matches. CDR3 length equals 15 residues. The CDR3 spells CASSLDPGGNYEQYF. CDR3 nucleotide sequence: TGTGCCAGCAGCTTGGATCCAGGGGGCAACTACGAGCAGTACTTC.

This chain uses TRBV2 with TRBJ2-5; D unresolved. The CDR3 has 13 amino acids. V dropped 3 bases and J dropped 2 bases, with 7 bases sitting between them. CDR1 is SNHLY and CDR2 is FYNNEI in the germline V gene. The CDR3 DNA sequence: TGTGCCAGCAGTGAGTGGCAGCAAGAGACCCAGTACTTC. Encoded protein: CASSEWQQETQYF.

J is TRBJ1-1 and V is TRBV9; perhaps TRBD1 as D (5 bases). V was clipped by 4 bases and J by 0 bases, with 13 bases between them. In germline, CDR1 is SGDLS, CDR2 YYNGEE. The CDR3 extends over 15 amino acids. Here the CDR3 reads CASSPLQGVNTEAFF. The DNA for the CDR3 is TGTGCCAGCAGCCCCCTCCAGGGCGTGAACACTGAAGCTTTCTTT.

The chain joins TRBV7-8 to TRBJ2-5, with D possibly TRBD2 on 6 matching bases. The tail of the sequence fits TRBJ2-7 better, so the J call may be wrong. This CDR3 contains 16 residues. Germline lookup yields CDR1 SGHVS and CDR2 FQNEAQ. This CDR3 reads CASSKASDRRSYEQYF. The CDR3 nucleotides read TGTGCCAGCAGCAAGGCTAGCGATCGGAGGTCCTACGAGCAGTACTTC.

This clone was seen only once. The V gene is TRBV28, the J gene TRBJ1-5; 7 bases map to TRBD1. Germline lookup yields CDR1 MDHEN and CDR2 SYDVKM. The J segment lost 2 bases and the V segment lost 4 bases, leaving 2 bases of the junction unmatched. The CDR3 extends over 14 amino acids. CDR3: CASSSGTGNQPQHF. The CDR3 bases are TGTGCCAGCAGTTCCGGGACAGGCAATCAGCCCCAGCATTTT.

This chain uses TRBV13 with TRBJ2-3; 10 nucleotides align to TRBD2. The CDR3 has 17 amino acids. The J segment lost 2 bases and the V segment lost 2 bases, leaving 7 bases of the junction unmatched. CDR1 and CDR2 from the germline V gene are PRHDT and FYEKMQ (reference sequence). The CDR3 is CASSLQLAGGVTDTQYF. The DNA of the CDR3 is TGTGCCAGCAGCTTACAATTAGCGGGGGGCGTCACAGATACGCAGTATTTT. The variable domain in full, completed from reference TRBV13 and TRBJ2-3, reads AAGVIQSPRHLIKEKRETATLKCYPIPRHDTVYWYQQGPGQDPQFLISFYEKMQSDKGSIPDRFSAQQFSDYHSELNMSSLELGDSALYFCASSLQLAGGVTDTQYFGPGTRLTVL.

The chain has TRBV2 and TRBJ2-5; D perhaps matches TRBD1 (6 bases). Trimming took 4 bases from V and 5 from J, leaving 14 bases between them. CDR1 and CDR2 (germline): SNHLY, FYNNEI. This CDR3 is built from 14 residues. The CDR3 DNA is TGTGCCAGCAGTGTATGGACGAGGGGGGAGACCCAGTACTTC. This codes for CASSVWTRGETQYF. Together with reference TRBV2 and TRBJ2-5, the CDR3 gives the full variable domain: EPEVTQTPSHQVTQMGQEVILRCVPISNHLYFYWYRQILGQKVEFLVSFYNNEISEKSEIFDDQFSVERPDGSNFTLKIRSTKLEDSAMYFCASSVWTRGETQYFGPGTRLLVL.

The chain joins TRBV28 to TRBJ2-1; no firm D call. CDR3 length: 11 residues. The germline V gene has CDR1 MDHEN and CDR2 SYDVKM. V shed 3 bases and J shed 7 bases, with 4 bases lying between them. CDR3 DNA sequence: TGTGCCAGCAGTTTGCAGAATGAGCAGTTCTTC. This encodes CASSLQNEQFF.